This record looks at one T cell receptor (beta chain) sequence and its context. This specimen comes from a study of cytomegalovirus exposure and HLA in healthy donors. Vbeta (60) and Jbeta (13) primers were used in the PCR. This table comes from immunoSEQ multiplex PCR, and its TCRdb copy is limited to in-frame clones, with some not included. Of roughly 180,000 clones listed, approximately 81% are singletons. This TCR was recovered from a female donor in good health and CMV-seronegative. Sequenced input: PBMCs.

The CDR3 DNA is TGTGCCAGCAGTTCCCCCGGGACAGGGAATGAAAAACTGTTTTTT. Its protein product is CASSSPGTGNEKLFF. The J gene is TRBJ1-4, the V gene TRBV28; 9 nucleotides agree with TRBD1. CDR3 size: 15 residues. The junction had 5 bases not matched to a gene; V was cut back by 4 bases and J by 5 bases. CDR1 MDHEN and CDR2 SYDVKM come from the germline V gene.